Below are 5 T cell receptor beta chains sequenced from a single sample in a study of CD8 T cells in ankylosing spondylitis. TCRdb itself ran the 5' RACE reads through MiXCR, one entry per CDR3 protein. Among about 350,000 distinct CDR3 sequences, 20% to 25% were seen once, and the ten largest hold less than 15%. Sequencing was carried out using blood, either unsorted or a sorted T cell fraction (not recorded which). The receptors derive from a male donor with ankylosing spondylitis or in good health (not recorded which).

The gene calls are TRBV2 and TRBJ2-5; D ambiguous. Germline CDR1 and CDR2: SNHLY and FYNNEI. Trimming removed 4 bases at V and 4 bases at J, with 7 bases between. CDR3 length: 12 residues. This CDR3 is CASSVPRETQYF. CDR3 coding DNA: TGTGCCAGCAGTGTTCCGAGAGAGACCCAGTACTTC.

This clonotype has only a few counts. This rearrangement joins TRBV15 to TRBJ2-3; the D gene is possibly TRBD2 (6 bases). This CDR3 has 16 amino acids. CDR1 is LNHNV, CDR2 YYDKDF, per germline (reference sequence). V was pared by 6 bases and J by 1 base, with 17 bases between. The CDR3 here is CATSPPGRRGTDTQYF. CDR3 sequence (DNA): TGTGCCACCAGTCCCCCCGGCCGGAGGGGCACAGATACGCAGTATTTT.

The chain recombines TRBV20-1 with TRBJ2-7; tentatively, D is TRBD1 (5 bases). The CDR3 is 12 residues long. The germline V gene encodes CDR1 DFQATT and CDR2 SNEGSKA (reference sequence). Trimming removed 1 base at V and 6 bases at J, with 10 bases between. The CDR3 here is CSARGWTFEQYF. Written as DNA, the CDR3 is TGCAGTGCTAGAGGCTGGACATTCGAGCAGTACTTC.

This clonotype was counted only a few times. The CDR3 here is CARLTLSYEQYF. DNA for the CDR3: TGTGCCCGCTTGACCTTATCCTACGAGCAGTACTTC. This chain connects TRBV19 to TRBJ2-7; D unclear. The CDR3 spans 12 residues. Deletions cut 11 bases from V and 1 base from J, with 12 bases between. The germline V gene encodes CDR1 LNHDA and CDR2 SQIVND (reference sequence).

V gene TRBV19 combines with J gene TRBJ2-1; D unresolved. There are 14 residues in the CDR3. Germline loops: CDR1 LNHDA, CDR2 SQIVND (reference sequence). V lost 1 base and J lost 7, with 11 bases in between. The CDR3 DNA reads TGTGCCAGTAGTATAGTTTGGCCCCCGAATGAGCAGTTCTTC. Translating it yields CASSIVWPPNEQFF.